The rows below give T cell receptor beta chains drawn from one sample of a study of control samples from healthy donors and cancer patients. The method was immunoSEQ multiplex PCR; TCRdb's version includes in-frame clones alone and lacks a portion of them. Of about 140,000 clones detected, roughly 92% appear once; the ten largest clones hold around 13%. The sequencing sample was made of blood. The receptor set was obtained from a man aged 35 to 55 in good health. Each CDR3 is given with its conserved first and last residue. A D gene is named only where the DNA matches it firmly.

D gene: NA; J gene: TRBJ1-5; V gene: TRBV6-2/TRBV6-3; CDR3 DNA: TGTGCCAGCAGTTACCGAGGGACCATAGAAAATCAGCCCCAGCATTTT; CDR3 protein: CASSYRGTIENQPQHF
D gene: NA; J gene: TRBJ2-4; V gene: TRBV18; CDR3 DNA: TGTGCCAGCTCACCCCTCAAACTAGGCCCCAAAAACATTCAGTACTTC; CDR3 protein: CASSPLKLGPKNIQYF
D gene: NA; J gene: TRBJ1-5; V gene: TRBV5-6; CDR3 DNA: TGTGCCAGCAGCTTGGCCACATCCAATCAGCCCCAGCATTTT; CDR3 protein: CASSLATSNQPQHF
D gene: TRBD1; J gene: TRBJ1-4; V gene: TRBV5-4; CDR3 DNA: TGTGCCAGCAGCTTGGGACAGGGGAGAGAAAAACTGTTTTTT; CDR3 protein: CASSLGQGREKLFF
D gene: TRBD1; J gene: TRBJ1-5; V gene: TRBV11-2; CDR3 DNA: TGTGCCAGCAGCTTAGGACAGGGGAGACAGCCCCAGCATTTT; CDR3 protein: CASSLGQGRQPQHF
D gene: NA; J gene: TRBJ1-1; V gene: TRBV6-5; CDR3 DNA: TGTGCCAGCATCTTAGACACCGTCAACACTGAAGCTTTCTTT; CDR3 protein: CASILDTVNTEAFF
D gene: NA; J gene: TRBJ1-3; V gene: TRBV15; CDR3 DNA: TGTGCCACCAGCAGAGACAGGGGTCACACCATATATTTT; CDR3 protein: CATSRDRGHTIYF
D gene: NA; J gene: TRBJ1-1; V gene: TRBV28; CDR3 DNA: TGTGCCAGCAGTTTAATTAGCCTGAACACTGAAGCTTTCTTT; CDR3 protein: CASSLISLNTEAFF
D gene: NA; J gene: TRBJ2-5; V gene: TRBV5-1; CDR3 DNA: TGCGCCAGCAGCTTGGCCGGGACAAGCCAAGAGACCCAGTACTTC; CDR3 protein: CASSLAGTSQETQYF
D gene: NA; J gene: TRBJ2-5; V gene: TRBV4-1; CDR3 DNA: TGCGCCAGCAGCCAAGGACGGATGGGAGAGAGGGCCCAGTACTTC; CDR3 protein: CASSQGRMGERAQYF
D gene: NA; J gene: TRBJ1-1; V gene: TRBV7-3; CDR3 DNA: TGTGCCAGCAGCTTAGCAGGGGTGGGGACTGAAGCTTTCTTT; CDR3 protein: CASSLAGVGTEAFF
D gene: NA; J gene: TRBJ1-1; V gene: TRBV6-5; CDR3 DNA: TGTGCCAGCAGCGGACACGGCGGCAACACTGAAGCTTTCTTT; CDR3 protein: CASSGHGGNTEAFF
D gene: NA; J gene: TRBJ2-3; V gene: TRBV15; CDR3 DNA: TGTGCCACCAGCACCACTAGCAATGCAGATACGCAGTATTTT; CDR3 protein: CATSTTSNADTQYF
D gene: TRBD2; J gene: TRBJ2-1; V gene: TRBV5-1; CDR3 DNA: TGCGCCAGCAGCCTGGGACTAGCGGGAGCCGGTGAGCAGTTCTTC; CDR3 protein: CASSLGLAGAGEQFF
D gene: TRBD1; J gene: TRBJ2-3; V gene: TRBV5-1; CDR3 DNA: TGCGCCAGCATCGAGCAGGGGGGCACAGATACGCAGTATTTT; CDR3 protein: CASIEQGGTDTQYF
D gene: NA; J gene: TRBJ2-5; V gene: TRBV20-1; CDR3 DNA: TGCAGTGCTATCCTACAAGAGACCCAGTACTTC; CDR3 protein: CSAILQETQYF
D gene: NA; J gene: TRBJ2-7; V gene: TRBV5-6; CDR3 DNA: TGTGCCAGCAGCTTGAATCTGGGGGCCTACGAGCAGTACTTC; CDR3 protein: CASSLNLGAYEQYF
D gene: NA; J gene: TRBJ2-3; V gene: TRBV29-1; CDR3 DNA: TGCAGCGTTGGGGCGGGAAGCAGCACAGATACGCAGTATTTT; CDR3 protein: CSVGAGSSTDTQYF
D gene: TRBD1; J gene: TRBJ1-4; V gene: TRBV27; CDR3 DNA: TGTGCCAGCAGTTTTACAGGGACAGGGGAAAAACTGTTTTTT; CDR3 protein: CASSFTGTGEKLFF